This TCR beta chain appears in the sequencing data of a study of blood T cell repertoires in COVID-19. Study in general: Nucleic acid was either cDNA or gDNA, and it came from T cells, B-cell-depleted T cells, or PBMCs.

CDR1 is MNHEY, CDR2 SVGAGI, per germline. V shed 2 bases and J shed 4 bases, with 6 bases lying between them. The CDR3 spans 13 residues. Clones were sequenced by immunoSEQ multiplex PCR, and TCRdb holds only the in-frame ones, with some missing. The sample lists more than 150,000 clones, about nine tenths seen once, with roughly 20% in the top ten. What was sequenced was peripheral blood. This rearrangement joins TRBV6-5 to TRBJ1-5; D ambiguous. The clonotype originates from a man between 65 and 85 years old with active or convalescent COVID-19. CDR3 nucleotide sequence: TGTGCCAGCAGTTACGGAGGTAATCAGCCCCAGCATTTT. Amino acids: CASSYGGNQPQHF.